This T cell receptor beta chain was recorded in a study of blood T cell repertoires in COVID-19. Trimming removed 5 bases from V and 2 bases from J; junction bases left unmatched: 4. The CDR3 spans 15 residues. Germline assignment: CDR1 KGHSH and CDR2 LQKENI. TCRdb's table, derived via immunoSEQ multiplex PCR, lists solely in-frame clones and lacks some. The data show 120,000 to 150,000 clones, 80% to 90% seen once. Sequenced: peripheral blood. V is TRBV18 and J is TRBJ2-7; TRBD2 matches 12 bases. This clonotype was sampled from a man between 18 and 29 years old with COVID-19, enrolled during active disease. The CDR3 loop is CASSSLAGGPYEQYF. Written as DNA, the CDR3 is TGTGCCAGCTCATCCCTAGCGGGAGGGCCCTACGAGCAGTACTTC.